This T cell receptor (beta chain) was captured by sequencing in a study of CD8 T cells in ankylosing spondylitis. Study-level findings and limits: It appeared that ankylosing spondylitis blood was characterized by a TCR beta motif of 8 or 9 highly homologous variants. From matched ankylosing spondylitis synovial fluid, disease-linked clones were reportedly recovered at significantly enriched levels. Previously reported in reactive arthritis synovial fluid and blood were some of the motif variants. Clones that were linked to disease were CD8+ and were relatively rare in peripheral blood.

In regard to this clonotype: Its antigen is not identified.

In making TCR beta libraries, quantitative 5'-RACE with molecular barcodes was used. TCRdb recomputed calls from the 5' RACE reads with MiXCR, one row per CDR3 protein. The table records around 430,000 distinct CDR3 sequences, roughly 15% of them present only once. CDR3 length equals 12 residues. V lost 11 bases, J lost 6 bases, and 3 bases stayed unmatched. Germline assignment: CDR1 MDHEN and CDR2 SYDVKM. The TCR comes from a male donor with ankylosing spondylitis. The sample consisted of blood, either unsorted or a sorted T cell fraction (not recorded which). This rearrangement joins TRBV28 to TRBJ2-1; 11 bases align to TRBD2. CDR3 DNA sequence: TGTGCCCTCGGGACTAGCGGCAATGAGCAGTTCTTC. Encoded protein: CALGTSGNEQFF.